This is a list of T cell receptor beta chains from one sample in a study of blood T cell repertoires in COVID-19. Measured with immunoSEQ multiplex PCR; TCRdb has only the in-frame clones, and not every one. The sample includes about 120,000 clones, about four fifths of them seen just once. The sequencing sample was made of peripheral blood. These receptors were collected from a human donor in a cohort sampled during active COVID-19. Each CDR3 is given with its conserved first and last residue. The order of the fields is CDR3 length, J gene, V gene, D gene, clone size, CDR3 protein, CDR3 DNA. D genes are given only for firm matches. Clone size is shown for a subset of rows, as once, few, many or a class of expanded clone.

CDR3 length: 15
J gene: TRBJ2-7
V gene: TRBV19
D gene: TRBD1
clone size: .
CDR3 protein: CASSIQGTGAYEQYF
CDR3 DNA: TGTGCCAGTAGTATCCAAGGGACAGGGGCCTACGAGCAGTACTTC

CDR3 length: 13
J gene: TRBJ1-1
V gene: TRBV30
D gene: .
clone size: .
CDR3 protein: CAWGGAPNTEAFF
CDR3 DNA: TGTGCCTGGGGGGGGGCCCCGAACACTGAAGCTTTCTTT

CDR3 length: 15
J gene: TRBJ1-2
V gene: TRBV19
D gene: .
clone size: few
CDR3 protein: CASSIGQPSLYGYTF
CDR3 DNA: TGTGCCAGTAGTATTGGACAGCCCTCTTTATATGGCTACACCTTC

CDR3 length: 16
J gene: TRBJ1-6
V gene: TRBV5-1
D gene: TRBD1
clone size: .
CDR3 protein: CASSTTGGPYNSPLHF
CDR3 DNA: TGCGCCAGCAGCACGACAGGGGGGCCCTATAATTCACCCCTCCACTTT

CDR3 length: 17
J gene: TRBJ2-3
V gene: TRBV7-9
D gene: TRBD2
clone size: .
CDR3 protein: CASSLAGTSGVQGTQYF
CDR3 DNA: TGTGCCAGCAGCTTAGCCGGGACTAGCGGGGTGCAAGGTACGCAGTATTTT

CDR3 length: 17
J gene: TRBJ1-5
V gene: TRBV6-1
D gene: .
clone size: once
CDR3 protein: CASSEVLRLGASQPQHF
CDR3 DNA: TGTGCCAGCAGTGAAGTTCTGAGGTTGGGGGCTAGTCAGCCCCAGCATTTT

CDR3 length: 15
J gene: TRBJ1-4
V gene: TRBV27
D gene: .
clone size: .
CDR3 protein: CASSRKEKGYEKLFF
CDR3 DNA: TGTGCCAGCAGTCGGAAGGAAAAGGGGTATGAAAAACTGTTTTTT

CDR3 length: 14
J gene: TRBJ2-7
V gene: TRBV5-1
D gene: TRBD1
clone size: .
CDR3 protein: CASSMDRGRYEQYF
CDR3 DNA: TGCGCCAGCAGCATGGACAGGGGAAGGTACGAGCAGTACTTC

CDR3 length: 14
J gene: TRBJ1-1
V gene: TRBV19
D gene: TRBD1
clone size: .
CDR3 protein: CASSGGQVNTEAFF
CDR3 DNA: TGTGCCAGTAGTGGGGGACAGGTGAACACTGAAGCTTTCTTT

CDR3 length: 16
J gene: TRBJ2-7
V gene: TRBV3-1/TRBV3-2
D gene: .
clone size: .
CDR3 protein: CASSQVDGGTPYEQYF
CDR3 DNA: TGTGCCAGCAGCCAAGTCGACGGCGGAACACCCTACGAGCAGTACTTC

CDR3 length: 16
J gene: TRBJ2-1
V gene: TRBV2
D gene: TRBD1
clone size: .
CDR3 protein: CASNPGQGSSYNEQFF
CDR3 DNA: TGTGCCAGCAACCCAGGACAGGGAAGCTCCTACAATGAGCAGTTCTTC

CDR3 length: 14
J gene: TRBJ1-1
V gene: TRBV28
D gene: .
clone size: .
CDR3 protein: CASRSGPGGTEAFF
CDR3 DNA: TGTGCCAGCAGATCAGGACCGGGAGGCACTGAAGCTTTCTTT

CDR3 length: 14
J gene: TRBJ2-3
V gene: TRBV28
D gene: .
clone size: .
CDR3 protein: CASSPRGSTDTQYF
CDR3 DNA: TGTGCCAGCAGTCCCAGAGGAAGCACAGATACGCAGTATTTT

CDR3 length: 17
J gene: TRBJ2-1
V gene: TRBV14
D gene: TRBD2
clone size: once
CDR3 protein: CASSQEVLSSGKNEQFF
CDR3 DNA: TGTGCCAGCAGCCAAGAGGTGTTGTCTAGCGGAAAAAATGAGCAGTTCTTC

CDR3 length: 15
J gene: TRBJ2-5
V gene: TRBV11-2
D gene: .
clone size: few
CDR3 protein: CASSLTNAGQETQYF
CDR3 DNA: TGTGCCAGCAGCTTGACAAATGCGGGCCAAGAGACCCAGTACTTC

CDR3 length: 15
J gene: TRBJ2-1
V gene: TRBV3-1/TRBV3-2
D gene: .
clone size: .
CDR3 protein: CASSHPRAVYNEQFF
CDR3 DNA: TGTGCCAGCAGCCATCCGAGGGCCGTCTACAATGAGCAGTTCTTC

CDR3 length: 16
J gene: TRBJ2-6
V gene: TRBV4-1
D gene: .
clone size: .
CDR3 protein: CASSQDRVVGANVLTF
CDR3 DNA: TGCGCCAGCAGCCAAGATCGGGTGGTAGGGGCCAACGTCCTGACTTTC

CDR3 length: 16
J gene: TRBJ1-1
V gene: TRBV19
D gene: .
clone size: .
CDR3 protein: CASSTPSGGPPTEAFF
CDR3 DNA: TGTGCCAGTAGTACTCCCTCGGGAGGGCCCCCCACTGAAGCTTTCTTT

CDR3 length: 15
J gene: TRBJ1-4
V gene: TRBV4-3
D gene: .
clone size: .
CDR3 protein: CASSQERRGGEKLFF
CDR3 DNA: TGCGCCAGCAGCCAAGAGAGGAGGGGAGGGGAAAAACTGTTTTTT

CDR3 length: 14
J gene: TRBJ2-7
V gene: TRBV4-2
D gene: TRBD2
clone size: .
CDR3 protein: CASSDLAGTYEQYF
CDR3 DNA: TGTGCCAGCAGCGACTTAGCGGGAACCTACGAGCAGTACTTC

CDR3 length: 15
J gene: TRBJ1-3
V gene: TRBV11-2
D gene: .
clone size: few
CDR3 protein: CASSLVQGSGNTIYF
CDR3 DNA: TGTGCCAGCAGCTTAGTACAGGGCTCTGGAAACACCATATATTTT

CDR3 length: 14
J gene: TRBJ1-1
V gene: TRBV5-1
D gene: .
clone size: .
CDR3 protein: CASSLGRGGTEAFF
CDR3 DNA: TGCGCCAGCAGCTTGGGGAGGGGAGGGACTGAAGCTTTCTTT

CDR3 length: 15
J gene: TRBJ1-1
V gene: TRBV27
D gene: TRBD1
clone size: .
CDR3 protein: CASEGHSSGQIEAFF
CDR3 DNA: TGTGCCAGCGAAGGGCACAGTTCGGGACAGATCGAGGCTTTCTTT

CDR3 length: 15
J gene: TRBJ1-1
V gene: TRBV7-9
D gene: TRBD1
clone size: .
CDR3 protein: CASSLAGATGTEAFF
CDR3 DNA: TGTGCCAGCAGCTTAGCGGGGGCGACAGGGACTGAAGCTTTCTTT

CDR3 length: 16
J gene: TRBJ1-5
V gene: TRBV6-6
D gene: TRBD1
clone size: .
CDR3 protein: CASSQTGLALNQPQHF
CDR3 DNA: TGTGCCAGCAGTCAGACAGGGTTGGCGTTGAATCAGCCCCAGCATTTT

CDR3 length: 15
J gene: TRBJ2-2
V gene: TRBV3-1/TRBV3-2
D gene: TRBD2
clone size: .
CDR3 protein: CASSPLAGGSGELFF
CDR3 DNA: TGTGCCAGCAGCCCACTAGCGGGAGGTTCCGGGGAGCTGTTTTTT

CDR3 length: 20
J gene: TRBJ2-3
V gene: TRBV6-7
D gene: TRBD1
clone size: .
CDR3 protein: CASSYRPGQGALRPGDTQYF
CDR3 DNA: TGTGCCAGCAGTTACCGGCCGGGACAGGGGGCTCTTAGGCCTGGAGATACGCAGTATTTT

CDR3 length: 15
J gene: TRBJ2-1
V gene: TRBV5-1
D gene: .
clone size: .
CDR3 protein: CASSLEGESYNEQFF
CDR3 DNA: TGCGCCAGCAGCTTGGAGGGGGAATCCTACAATGAGCAGTTCTTC

CDR3 length: 12
J gene: TRBJ2-1
V gene: TRBV30
D gene: .
clone size: once
CDR3 protein: CAWSVRRNEQFF
CDR3 DNA: TGTGCCTGGAGTGTAAGGAGAAATGAGCAGTTCTTC

CDR3 length: 13
J gene: TRBJ1-2
V gene: TRBV7-9
D gene: .
clone size: few
CDR3 protein: CASSSGSDYGYTF
CDR3 DNA: TGTGCCAGCAGCTCCGGGTCAGACTATGGCTACACCTTC

CDR3 length: 15
J gene: TRBJ2-7
V gene: TRBV7-6
D gene: TRBD2
clone size: few
CDR3 protein: CASTQTSETSYEQYF
CDR3 DNA: TGTGCCAGCACCCAGACTAGCGAGACGTCCTACGAGCAGTACTTC

CDR3 length: 12
J gene: TRBJ2-7
V gene: TRBV12-3/TRBV12-4
D gene: .
clone size: .
CDR3 protein: CASRADSYEQYF
CDR3 DNA: TGTGCCAGCAGGGCCGACAGCTACGAGCAGTACTTC

CDR3 length: 15
J gene: TRBJ1-3
V gene: TRBV9
D gene: TRBD1
clone size: .
CDR3 protein: CASSAQGATGNTIYF
CDR3 DNA: TGTGCCAGCAGCGCCCAGGGGGCAACTGGAAACACCATATATTTT

CDR3 length: 15
J gene: TRBJ1-5
V gene: TRBV25-1
D gene: .
clone size: .
CDR3 protein: CASSELGGQNQPQHF
CDR3 DNA: TGTGCCAGCAGTGAGTTGGGGGGTCAAAATCAGCCCCAGCATTTT

CDR3 length: 13
J gene: TRBJ1-1
V gene: TRBV19
D gene: TRBD1
clone size: few
CDR3 protein: CASSTGTGFEAFF
CDR3 DNA: TGTGCCAGTAGTACCGGGACAGGATTTGAAGCTTTCTTT

CDR3 length: 13
J gene: TRBJ1-1
V gene: TRBV30
D gene: .
clone size: .
CDR3 protein: CAWSESGSTEAFF
CDR3 DNA: TGTGCCTGGAGCGAATCGGGGTCCACTGAAGCTTTCTTT

CDR3 length: 16
J gene: TRBJ2-2
V gene: TRBV28
D gene: TRBD2
clone size: .
CDR3 protein: CASRPRAGTNTGELFF
CDR3 DNA: TGTGCCAGCAGGCCCCGAGCGGGAACCAACACCGGGGAGCTGTTTTTT

CDR3 length: 14
J gene: TRBJ2-7
V gene: TRBV7-2
D gene: .
clone size: .
CDR3 protein: CASNPGRGAYEQYF
CDR3 DNA: TGTGCCAGCAACCCCGGCAGGGGGGCCTACGAGCAGTACTTC

CDR3 length: 14
J gene: TRBJ1-2
V gene: TRBV18
D gene: .
clone size: once
CDR3 protein: CASSPWDTTYGYTF
CDR3 DNA: TGTGCCAGCTCACCATGGGACACAACTTATGGCTACACCTTC

CDR3 length: 12
J gene: TRBJ1-1
V gene: TRBV29-1
D gene: TRBD1
clone size: .
CDR3 protein: CSVGRQGAVAFF
CDR3 DNA: TGCAGCGTTGGACGTCAGGGGGCGGTAGCTTTCTTT

CDR3 length: 13
J gene: TRBJ2-2
V gene: TRBV7-9
D gene: .
clone size: once
CDR3 protein: CASSFDGTGELFF
CDR3 DNA: TGTGCCAGCAGCTTCGACGGGACCGGGGAGCTGTTTTTT

CDR3 length: 14
J gene: TRBJ1-1
V gene: TRBV6-1
D gene: .
clone size: .
CDR3 protein: CASSEGRSSAEAFF
CDR3 DNA: TGTGCCAGCAGTGAAGGCAGAAGTAGCGCTGAAGCTTTCTTT

CDR3 length: 13
J gene: TRBJ1-6
V gene: TRBV5-1
D gene: TRBD1
clone size: .
CDR3 protein: CASSSRGDSPLHF
CDR3 DNA: TGCGCCAGCAGCTCCAGGGGGGACTCACCCCTCCACTTT

CDR3 length: 11
J gene: TRBJ2-7
V gene: TRBV6-2/TRBV6-3
D gene: .
clone size: .
CDR3 protein: CASSQANEQYF
CDR3 DNA: TGTGCCAGCAGTCAAGCCAACGAGCAGTACTTC

CDR3 length: 13
J gene: TRBJ2-1
V gene: TRBV7-9
D gene: .
clone size: .
CDR3 protein: CASSPPGLGEQFF
CDR3 DNA: TGTGCCAGCAGCCCCCCGGGTCTAGGTGAGCAGTTCTTC

CDR3 length: 13
J gene: TRBJ1-5
V gene: TRBV28
D gene: .
clone size: .
CDR3 protein: CASRVNRELSQHF
CDR3 DNA: TGTGCCAGCAGGGTTAACAGGGAACTCTCCCAGCATTTT

CDR3 length: 15
J gene: TRBJ1-5
V gene: TRBV6-1
D gene: .
clone size: few
CDR3 protein: CASSEGGVGNQPQHF
CDR3 DNA: TGTGCCAGCAGTGAAGGAGGAGTAGGCAATCAGCCCCAGCATTTT